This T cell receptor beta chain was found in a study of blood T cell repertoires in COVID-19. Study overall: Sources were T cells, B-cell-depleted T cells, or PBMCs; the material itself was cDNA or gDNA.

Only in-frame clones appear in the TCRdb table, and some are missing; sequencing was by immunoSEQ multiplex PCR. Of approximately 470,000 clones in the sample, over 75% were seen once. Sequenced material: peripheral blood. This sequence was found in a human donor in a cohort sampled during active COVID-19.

CDR3 residues: CSVGYNEQFF. The CDR3 bases are TGCAGTGTCGGGTACAATGAGCAGTTCTTC. V gene TRBV20-1 combines with J gene TRBJ2-1, with no clear D. Trimming left V 7 bases short and J 4 bases short, with 5 bases between. Germline V gives CDR1 DFQATT, CDR2 SNEGSKA (reference sequence). The CDR3 is made up of 10 amino acids.